The 17 T cell receptor beta chains below were found in one sample sequenced in a study of blood T cell repertoires in COVID-19. The assay was immunoSEQ multiplex PCR, and TCRdb's table has in-frame clones only and misses some. The sample records approximately 70,000 clones, 65% to 85% being singletons. Sequencing was done on a sample of peripheral blood. The receptors were sampled from a man at least 80 years old with active or convalescent COVID-19.

The CDR3, as DNA: TGTGCCAGCAGCCTCAGACAGGCCGCCTCTGGAAACACCATATATTTT. As protein: CASSLRQAASGNTIYF. This chain uses TRBV7-2 with TRBJ1-3, with D maybe TRBD1 (6 bases). Between the trimmed V and J ends, which lost 5 bases and 0 bases, there was a span of 14 bases. Germline loops: CDR1 SGHTA, CDR2 FQGNSA. The CDR3 contains 16 residues.

This chain links TRBV5-6 with TRBJ1-2, with D unclear. V lost 1 base, J lost 3 bases, and 13 bases lay in between. Germline-derived CDR1 and CDR2 are SGHDT and YYEEEE. The CDR3 contains 15 residues. The CDR3 DNA reads as TGTGCCAGCAGCTTGAAGGCGGGTACTTACTATGGCTACACCTTC. This encodes CASSLKAGTYYGYTF.

The rearrangement uses TRBV2 and TRBJ1-4; the D is unclear. CDR1 is SNHLY, CDR2 FYNNEI, per germline. V was clipped by 8 bases and J by 0 bases, with 10 bases between them. The CDR3 extends over 14 amino acids. Here the CDR3 reads CASAGRATNEKLFF. The CDR3 region has the DNA TGTGCCAGCGCAGGTCGAGCAACTAATGAAAAACTGTTTTTT.

The V call is TRBV7-9, the J call TRBJ1-2; TRBD1 matches at 7 bases. V was pared by 1 base and J by 7 bases, with 9 bases of the junction left unmatched. CDR1 SEHNR and CDR2 FQNEAQ come from the germline V gene (reference sequence). The CDR3 runs 15 residues. The CDR3 here is CASSLEGQDRSGYTF. CDR3 DNA sequence: TGTGCCAGCAGCTTAGAAGGACAGGATCGGTCTGGCTACACCTTC.

This chain joins TRBV7-9 and TRBJ2-3, with D tentatively TRBD2 (6 bases). Germline CDR1 and CDR2: SEHNR and FQNEAQ (reference sequence). CDR3 length: 15 residues. V was clipped by 1 base and J by 5 bases, with 13 bases between them. CDR3 sequence: CASSLGAAGKDTQYF. For the CDR3, the DNA is TGTGCCAGCAGCTTAGGGGCCGCGGGAAAAGATACGCAGTATTTT.

J is TRBJ2-3 and V is TRBV6-5; TRBD2 matches at 8 bases. Germline CDR1 MNHEY, CDR2 SVGAGI. With V trimmed by 10 bases and J by 1 base, 1 base remained unmatched. This CDR3 is built from 12 residues. For the CDR3, the DNA is TGTGCCACCGGGAGGGGCACAGATACGCAGTATTTT. This translates into CATGRGTDTQYF.

V is TRBV29-1 and J is TRBJ2-1; no reliable D call. Germline V gene lookup returns CDR1 SQVTM and CDR2 ANQGSEA. The CDR3 contains 16 residues. The ends were cut back, 4 bases at V and 0 bases at J, with 16 bases in the middle. The chain's CDR3 is CSVAPMVASSYNEQFF. In DNA, the CDR3 is TGCAGCGTTGCCCCGATGGTAGCCAGCTCCTACAATGAGCAGTTCTTC.

This rearrangement joins TRBV2 to TRBJ1-6, with 10 bases fitting TRBD1. V lost 6 bases, J lost 9 bases, and 5 bases stayed unmatched. Germline lookup yields CDR1 SNHLY and CDR2 FYNNEI. The CDR3 is 14 amino acids. CDR3 sequence reads: CASRAGQGGSPLHF. CDR3 sequence (DNA): TGTGCCAGCAGGGCAGGACAGGGGGGTTCACCCCTCCACTTT. Based on the CDR3 plus reference TRBV2 and TRBJ1-6, the full variable domain is EPEVTQTPSHQVTQMGQEVILRCVPISNHLYFYWYRQILGQKVEFLVSFYNNEISEKSEIFDDQFSVERPDGSNFTLKIRSTKLEDSAMYFCASRAGQGGSPLHFGNGTRLTVT.

This clone occurred once. The rearrangement joins TRBV5-4 to TRBJ2-7; 10 bases map to TRBD2. The CDR3 is 16 amino acids. V dropped 0 bases and J dropped 0; count of bases not matched to a gene: 3. The germline V gene encodes CDR1 SGHNT and CDR2 YYREEE (reference sequence). CDR3 loop: CASSLDLAGDSYEQYF. The CDR3 bases are TGTGCCAGCAGCTTGGATCTAGCGGGAGACTCCTACGAGCAGTACTTC.

The V call is TRBV29-1, the J call TRBJ2-3; TRBD1 matches at 8 bases. The ends lost 3 bases at V and 0 bases at J; junction bases unmatched: 2. Germline values: CDR1 SQVTM, CDR2 ANQGSEA. This CDR3 region has 14 residues. The CDR3 loop reads CSVEGQVSTDTQYF. The CDR3 nucleotides are TGCAGCGTTGAGGGACAGGTTAGCACAGATACGCAGTATTTT.

The V gene is TRBV2, the J gene TRBJ1-2; 11 positions agree with TRBD1. The germline V gene has CDR1 SNHLY and CDR2 FYNNEI. The CDR3 loop spans 13 amino acids. V lost 6 bases, J lost 4 bases, and 1 base stayed unmatched. The DNA of the CDR3 is TGTGCCAGCAGGGGGACAGGGGGCTATGGCTACACCTTC. Translated: CASRGTGGYGYTF.

This clone has more than one count but fewer than ten. The chain is built from TRBV10-3 and TRBJ1-2; D remains unclear. CDR1 and CDR2 (germline): ENHRY, SYGVKD. Trimming took off 6 bases at V and 8 bases at J, with 10 bases between the two ends. The CDR3 sequence is 11 residues long. CDR3 protein: CAIREGTGYTF. CDR3 sequence (DNA): TGTGCCATCAGGGAGGGCACCGGCTACACCTTC.

V gene TRBV23-1 combines with J gene TRBJ2-7, with D possibly TRBD1 on 7 matching bases. TRBV23-1 is placed among ORFs of uncertain function. With 4 bases removed from V and 0 bases from J, the gap between germline ends came to 10 bases. This CDR3 has 14 residues. CDR3 DNA: TGCGCCAGCAGTCGCGGGACAGACTCCTACGAGCAGTACTTC. Translated: CASSRGTDSYEQYF.

CDR3 in amino acids: CASSFQTSEYEQYF. CDR3 nucleotide sequence: TGTGCCAGCAGCTTTCAGACTAGCGAGTACGAGCAGTACTTC. V gene TRBV5-4 combines with J gene TRBJ2-7, with 8 bases that match TRBD2. The trim removed 2 bases at V and 4 bases at J, leaving 5 bases unmatched. There are 14 residues in the CDR3. The V gene's germline CDR1 is SGHNT and CDR2 YYREEE (reference sequence).

The chain uses TRBV5-1 and TRBJ2-7, with D hard to call. Looked up from germline, CDR1 is SGHRS and CDR2 is YFSETQ. The CDR3 has 13 amino acids. V was pared by 4 bases and J by 0 bases, with 8 bases between. The CDR3 region is CASSLVSSYEQYF. The CDR3 DNA follows: TGCGCCAGCAGCCTAGTAAGCTCCTACGAGCAGTACTTC.

This chain connects TRBV4-3 to TRBJ1-6; TRBD1 matches 7 bases. The CDR3 spans 14 residues. Germline trimming cut 5 bases from V and 8 bases from J; bases unmatched to any gene: 6. The V gene's germline CDR1 is LGHNA and CDR2 YSLEER. The CDR3 DNA sequence: TGCGCCAGCAGCTCCGGGACAGAGTATTCACCCCTCCACTTT. Residues: CASSSGTEYSPLHF.

The CDR3, as DNA: TGTGCCAGCAGGGCGAGGACAGGGGAACATGAAAAACTGTTTTTT. Translating gives CASRARTGEHEKLFF. The J gene is TRBJ1-4, the V gene TRBV2; the match to TRBD1 covers 9 bases. This CDR3 region has 15 residues. Germline V CDR1 and CDR2: SNHLY, FYNNEI. J lost 6 bases, V lost 6 bases, and 8 bases had no gene match.